Below are 24 T cell receptor beta chains sequenced from a single sample in a study of T cell changes during pregnancy in multiple sclerosis. Profiled with immunoSEQ multiplex PCR; TCRdb holds only in-frame clones, not every one. This sample has fewer than 110,000 clones; around nine tenths occur once, and the top ten carry around 0.92%. The sequences come from peripheral blood, collected after pregnancy. The receptors shown here come from a female donor with multiple sclerosis, enrolled in a pregnancy study.

The chain couples TRBV11-2 to TRBJ2-5; D remains ambiguous. The V gene lost 4 bases and the J gene lost 0 bases, with 6 bases spanning the gap. There are 13 residues in the CDR3. Germline lookup yields CDR1 SGHAT and CDR2 FQNNGV. This CDR3 is CASSSTYQETQYF. CDR3 in DNA: TGTGCCAGCAGCTCGACTTACCAAGAGACCCAGTACTTC.

The rearrangement links TRBV6-1 to TRBJ1-5; D is possibly TRBD1 (5 bases). The CDR3 totals 15 residues. Looked up from germline, CDR1 is MNHNS and CDR2 is SASEGT. The V end was cut by 6 bases, the J end by 2 bases, with 14 bases between. The CDR3 coding sequence is TGTGCCAGCAGACCGGGGGGGGGTGGCAATCAGCCCCAGCATTTT. This translates into CASRPGGGGNQPQHF.

This chain connects TRBV18 to TRBJ1-1; possibly TRBD1 for D (5 bases). CDR3 length: 14 residues. Germline CDR1 is KGHSH and CDR2 is LQKENI. The V end was cut by 1 base, the J end by 6 bases, with 12 bases between. The CDR3 here is CASSPRGARSEAFF. In DNA form, the CDR3 reads TGTGCCAGCTCACCACGCGGGGCGCGGTCTGAAGCTTTCTTT.

The chain carries TRBV5-1 and TRBJ2-3, with 9 positions matching TRBD2. The germline gives CDR1 SGHRS, CDR2 YFSETQ. V was pared by 1 base and J by 3 bases, with 9 bases of the junction left unmatched. The CDR3 is 17 amino acids. CDR3 region: CASSLQGMLAGTDTQYF. The CDR3 nucleotides are TGCGCCAGCAGCTTGCAAGGGATGCTAGCGGGGACAGATACGCAGTATTTT.

This sequence joins TRBV7-2 and TRBJ2-2, with 12 nucleotides matching TRBD1. From germline, CDR1 is SGHTA and CDR2 FQGNSA. After removal of 5 bases from V and 7 bases from J, the junction contained 11 bases not matched to a gene. The length of the CDR3 is 17 residues. CDR3 sequence (DNA): TGTGCCAGCAGCCGCTTAAGGGACAGGGGGCATCACGGGGAGCTGTTTTTT. Translating gives CASSRLRDRGHHGELFF. The variable domain in full, with the rest retrieved from reference TRBV7-2 and TRBJ2-2, is GAGVSQSPSNKVTEKGKDVELRCDPISGHTALYWYRQSLGQGLEFLIYFQGNSAPDKSGLPSDRFSAERTGGSVSTLTIQRTQQEDSAVYLCASSRLRDRGHHGELFFGEGSRLTVL.

The genes are TRBV10-1 and TRBJ2-3, with D maybe TRBD2 (6 bases). The CDR3 has 16 residues. Germline V gives CDR1 WNHNN, CDR2 SYGVQD (reference sequence). Trimming took off 2 bases at V and 2 bases at J, with 14 bases between the two ends. This CDR3 is CASSERSSANTDTQYF. CDR3 sequence (DNA): TGCGCCAGCAGTGAGAGGTCTAGCGCTAACACAGATACGCAGTATTTT.

V and J are TRBV11-2 and TRBJ1-1, with 7 bases lining up with TRBD1. The ends lost 3 bases at V and 5 bases at J; junction bases unmatched: 15. The CDR3 runs 17 residues. The germline CDR1 and CDR2 sequences are SGHAT and FQNNGV. The CDR3: CASSLRSRQGVKTEAFF. In DNA, the CDR3 is TGTGCCAGCAGCTTGAGGTCGAGGCAGGGGGTAAAAACTGAAGCTTTCTTT.

The chain couples TRBV5-1 to TRBJ2-7; TRBD1 matches 9 bases. With 2 bases clipped from V and 6 bases from J, the junction kept 12 bases outside the gene matches. From germline, CDR1 is SGHRS and CDR2 YFSETQ. There are 16 residues in the CDR3. CDR3 loop: CASSFDGTGPRGEQYF. DNA of the CDR3: TGCGCCAGCAGCTTCGACGGGACAGGGCCCCGCGGCGAGCAGTACTTC.

The chain joins TRBV10-3 to TRBJ1-1, with 9 bases lining up with TRBD1. Germline V lookup: CDR1 ENHRY, CDR2 SYGVKD. The V segment lost 10 bases and the J segment 1 base; nucleotides outside the gene matches: 7. The length of the CDR3 is 14 residues. The CDR3 DNA follows: TGTGCCAGCCACAGGGGGCTCTGGAACACTGAAGCTTTCTTT. Its protein product is CASHRGLWNTEAFF.

The chain joins TRBV19 to TRBJ1-1, with 9 bases fitting TRBD1. V was clipped by 1 base and J by 8 bases; unmatched bases: 11. The CDR3 loop spans 16 amino acids. Germline V CDR1 and CDR2: LNHDA, SQIVND (reference sequence). CDR3 nucleotide sequence: TGTGCCAGTAGTATAGTCCCTGTTGGGACAGGGCAAGAAGCTTTCTTT. Its translation is CASSIVPVGTGQEAFF.

The chain links TRBV29-1 to TRBJ1-2; 9 bases agree with TRBD1. After removal of 3 bases from V and 3 bases from J, the junction contained 2 bases not matched to a gene. This CDR3 has 13 residues. Looked up from germline, CDR1 is SQVTM and CDR2 is ANQGSEA. This CDR3 reads CSVEDRGDYGYTF. For the CDR3, the DNA is TGCAGCGTTGAGGACAGGGGAGACTATGGCTACACCTTC.

The chain recombines TRBV7-8 with TRBJ2-3; tentatively, D is TRBD2 (5 bases). V lost 2 bases to trimming and J lost 1 base, with 10 bases between them. The CDR3 runs 15 residues. In germline, CDR1 is SGHVS, CDR2 FQNEAQ. This CDR3 reads CASSLRRARTDTQYF. The CDR3 nucleotides are TGTGCCAGCAGCTTAAGGCGGGCCCGCACAGATACGCAGTATTTT. Based on the CDR3 plus reference TRBV7-8 and TRBJ2-3, the full variable domain is GAGVSQSPRYKVAKRGQDVALRCDPISGHVSLFWYQQALGQGPEFLTYFQNEAQLDKSGLPSDRFFAERPEGSVSTLKIQRTQQEDSAVYLCASSLRRARTDTQYFGPGTRLTVL.

The chain uses TRBV4-1 and TRBJ1-1, with a possible D match to TRBD1 (5 bases). The CDR3 has 17 amino acids. Germline loops: CDR1 MGHRA, CDR2 YSYEKL. The V gene lost 3 bases and the J gene lost 4 bases, with 21 bases spanning the gap. The CDR3 loop reads CASSHGSWTGGGTEAFF. The CDR3, as DNA: TGCGCCAGCAGCCATGGATCCTGGACGGGGGGAGGCACTGAAGCTTTCTTT.

The chain joins TRBV19 to TRBJ1-1; D possibly corresponds to TRBD1 (6 bases). The germline V and J ends were trimmed by 3 bases and 1 base, with 12 bases remaining between them. Germline V gene data show CDR1 as LNHDA and CDR2 as SQIVND (reference sequence). The CDR3 is 15 amino acids. The CDR3 loop is CASSIRKTGNTEAFF. The CDR3 DNA sequence: TGTGCCAGTAGTATTCGAAAGACAGGGAACACTGAAGCTTTCTTT.

V and J are TRBV6-1 and TRBJ1-2; D might be TRBD1 (6 bases). The CDR3 runs to 15 residues. V gave up 1 base and J gave up 0 bases, with 9 bases separating them. Germline V gene sequence: CDR1 MNHNS, CDR2 SASEGT. DNA of the CDR3: TGTGCCAGCAGTGAAGGGACAGCTCCTAACTATGGCTACACCTTC. Translated: CASSEGTAPNYGYTF.

The chain employs TRBV10-3 and TRBJ2-7; 10 positions match TRBD1. The CDR3 totals 13 residues. The junction had 4 bases not matched to a gene; V was cut back by 6 bases and J by 5 bases. Germline V gene data show CDR1 as ENHRY and CDR2 as SYGVKD. The DNA for the CDR3 is TGTGCCATCAGCCCCGGGACAGGGGACGAGCAGTACTTC. Protein sequence: CAISPGTGDEQYF.

J is TRBJ1-2 and V is TRBV28; no reliable D call. The CDR3 is 16 amino acids. Germline loops: CDR1 MDHEN, CDR2 SYDVKM. V lost 5 bases, J lost 3 bases, and 19 bases lay in between. This chain's CDR3 is CASSSPGEGSDYGYTF. CDR3 sequence (DNA): TGTGCCAGCAGTAGCCCAGGCGAGGGAAGTGACTATGGCTACACCTTC.

The rearrangement uses TRBV19 and TRBJ2-3; 12 bases agree with TRBD1. In germline, CDR1 is LNHDA, CDR2 SQIVND (reference sequence). V shed 6 bases and J 0 bases; nucleotides not matched to a gene: 10. This CDR3 comprises 18 residues. The CDR3 bases are TGTGCCAGTAGGCCTCCGGGACAGGGGGCGAAGAGCACAGATACGCAGTATTTT. Protein sequence: CASRPPGQGAKSTDTQYF.

The count of this clone is one. This chain joins TRBV30 and TRBJ2-1; maybe TRBD2 (5 bases). The CDR3 totals 12 residues. In germline, CDR1 is GTSNPN, CDR2 SVGIG (reference sequence). Trimming shortened V by 2 bases and J by 7 bases, and 9 bases separated the two germline ends. The CDR3 loop is CAWSQRSNEQFF. As DNA, the CDR3 is TGTGCCTGGAGTCAGCGGAGTAATGAGCAGTTCTTC.

The gene calls are TRBV18 and TRBJ2-7; 7 bases match TRBD1. This CDR3 comprises 14 residues. Germline CDR1 is KGHSH and CDR2 is LQKENI. The V and J ends lost 2 bases and 3 bases, in that order; junction bases with no gene match: 4. CDR3: CASSPIGGGYEQYF. The CDR3 region has the DNA TGTGCCAGCTCACCAATAGGGGGCGGCTACGAGCAGTACTTC.

The V call is TRBV10-1, the J call TRBJ1-1; TRBD1 might be the D (6 bases). V was trimmed by 8 bases and J by 8 bases, leaving 18 bases between them. This CDR3 is 13 amino acids long. Looked up from germline, CDR1 is WNHNN and CDR2 is SYGVQD (reference sequence). The CDR3, as DNA: TGCGCCAGCGGGCCGGGGGGGCCTTCGGAAGCTTTCTTT. Translated: CASGPGGPSEAFF.

CDR3 region: CASSQAGTGFGYTF. The CDR3 DNA reads TGTGCCAGCAGCCAAGCCGGGACAGGGTTTGGCTACACCTTC. V and J are TRBV14 and TRBJ1-2; 9 bases fit TRBD1. This CDR3 contains 14 residues. V trimming: 1 base; J trimming: 7 bases; junction bases outside the gene matches: 4. Germline assignment: CDR1 SGHDN and CDR2 FVKESK.

This chain uses TRBV13 with TRBJ2-7, with 8 bases aligning to TRBD1. V dropped 4 bases and J dropped 1; count of bases not matched to a gene: 9. Germline V gives CDR1 PRHDT, CDR2 FYEKMQ (reference sequence). CDR3 size: 16 residues. In DNA, the CDR3 is TGTGCCAGCAGCTACTCAGGGGGCGCGATTTCCTACGAGCAGTACTTC. Protein: CASSYSGGAISYEQYF. Full variable domain (missing parts from reference TRBV13 and TRBJ2-7): AAGVIQSPRHLIKEKRETATLKCYPIPRHDTVYWYQQGPGQDPQFLISFYEKMQSDKGSIPDRFSAQQFSDYHSELNMSSLELGDSALYFCASSYSGGAISYEQYFGPGTRLTVT.

The rearrangement joins TRBV11-2 to TRBJ2-7; tentative D call: TRBD2 (5 bases). Trimming pared 2 bases from V and 1 base from J, leaving 15 bases between. Germline CDR1 SGHAT, CDR2 FQNNGV. This CDR3 is built from 16 residues. The DNA for the CDR3 is TGTGCCAGCAGCTTACGGGCTAGCCCGGCATCCTACGAGCAGTACTTC. Translated: CASSLRASPASYEQYF.